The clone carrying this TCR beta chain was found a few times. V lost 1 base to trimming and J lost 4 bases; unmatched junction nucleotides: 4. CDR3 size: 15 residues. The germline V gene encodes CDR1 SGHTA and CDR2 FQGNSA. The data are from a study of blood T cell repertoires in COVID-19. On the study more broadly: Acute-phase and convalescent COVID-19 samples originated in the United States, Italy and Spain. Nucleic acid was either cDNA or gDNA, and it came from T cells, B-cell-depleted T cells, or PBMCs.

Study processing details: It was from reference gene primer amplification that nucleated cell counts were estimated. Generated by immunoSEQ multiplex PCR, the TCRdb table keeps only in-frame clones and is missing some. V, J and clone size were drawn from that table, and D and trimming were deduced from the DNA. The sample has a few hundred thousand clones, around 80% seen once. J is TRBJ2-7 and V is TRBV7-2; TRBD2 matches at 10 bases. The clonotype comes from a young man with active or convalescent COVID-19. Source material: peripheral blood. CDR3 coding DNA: TGTGCCAGCAGCTTAGGTAGCGGGGGGTTGTACGAGCAGTACTTC. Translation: CASSLGSGGLYEQYF.